The rows below give T cell receptor beta chains drawn from one sample of a study of blood T cell repertoires in COVID-19. The data were produced by immunoSEQ multiplex PCR, yet TCRdb's version contains in-frame clones alone and is incomplete. The data contain more than 95,000 clones, over 65% of them singletons. Sequenced sample: peripheral blood. All receptors derive from a man in his sixties with acute or convalescent COVID-19. The CDR3 runs from the conserved cysteine through the conserved F or W. D genes are given only for firm matches. Size is stated for part of the rows, as once, few or many counts, or as a class when the clone is expanded.

length | size | J | D | V | CDR3 | DNA
14 | . | TRBJ1-4 | TRBD1 | TRBV4-1 | CASSPGTGEEKLFF | TGCGCCAGCAGCCCCGGGACAGGGGAGGAAAAACTGTTTTTT
14 | . | TRBJ1-6 | . | TRBV27 | CASSLTGVRSPLHF | TGTGCCAGCAGTTTAACCGGGGTTAGATCACCCCTCCACTTT
17 | . | TRBJ2-1 | . | TRBV4-1 | CASSQSLAWSSYNEQFF | TGCGCCAGCAGCCAATCCCTAGCGTGGAGCTCCTACAATGAGCAGTTCTTC
13 | few | TRBJ2-5 | . | TRBV5-1 | CASSLSDRETQYF | TGCGCCAGCAGCCTAAGTGATCGGGAGACCCAGTACTTC
13 | . | TRBJ2-1 | TRBD2 | TRBV28 | CASVSSGRAEQFF | TGTGCCAGCGTGTCGAGCGGGAGGGCTGAGCAGTTCTTC
16 | . | TRBJ2-5 | . | TRBV5-1 | CASSLAGTEYQETQYF | TGCGCCAGCAGCTTGGCCGGTACCGAGTACCAAGAGACCCAGTACTTC
13 | . | TRBJ2-3 | TRBD2 | TRBV7-2 | CATGLAGADTQYF | TGTGCCACCGGACTAGCGGGAGCAGATACGCAGTATTTT
17 | . | TRBJ2-1 | TRBD2 | TRBV19 | CASSIWASGSQRNEQFF | TGTGCCAGTAGTATCTGGGCTAGCGGGAGTCAAAGGAATGAGCAGTTCTTC
15 | once | TRBJ1-4 | TRBD1 | TRBV5-4 | CASSSRQGGDEKLFF | TGTGCCAGCAGCTCAAGACAGGGCGGGGATGAAAAACTGTTTTTT
15 | . | TRBJ2-3 | . | TRBV2 | CASSVWYSSTDTQYF | TGTGCCAGCAGTGTCTGGTACTCTAGCACAGATACGCAGTATTTT
14 | . | TRBJ1-3 | . | TRBV5-6 | CASSLFRVGNTIYF | TGTGCCAGCAGCTTGTTCAGGGTTGGAAACACCATATATTTT
14 | . | TRBJ1-5 | . | TRBV5-6 | CASSFSGFNQPQHF | TGTGCCAGCAGCTTTTCAGGGTTCAACCAGCCCCAGCATTTT
14 | . | TRBJ1-2 | . | TRBV10-2 | CASSESDSGVGYTF | TGCGCCAGCAGTGAGTCGGATTCCGGGGTCGGCTACACCTTC
13 | . | TRBJ2-2 | . | TRBV27 | CASRVTDTGELFF | TGTGCCAGCAGGGTAACAGACACCGGGGAGCTGTTTTTT
16 | . | TRBJ2-1 | TRBD2 | TRBV6-2/TRBV6-3 | CASSYRLAVVGLGQFF | TGTGCCAGCAGTTACAGACTAGCGGTGGTCGGATTAGGGCAGTTCTTC
13 | once | TRBJ2-3 | . | TRBV2 | CASRRGSTDTQYF | TGTGCCAGCAGGAGAGGGTCCACAGATACGCAGTATTTT
15 | . | TRBJ2-5 | TRBD2 | TRBV10-2 | CASTPTSGSVETQYF | TGCGCCAGCACCCCGACTAGCGGGAGTGTAGAGACCCAGTACTTC
15 | once | TRBJ2-2 | TRBD2 | TRBV6-5 | CASSPGTTINGELFF | TGTGCCAGCAGCCCCGGGACTACCATAAACGGGGAGCTGTTTTTT
17 | . | TRBJ2-1 | TRBD2 | TRBV27 | CASSWINLAGDYNEQFF | TGTGCCAGCAGTTGGATAAACCTAGCGGGAGACTACAATGAGCAGTTCTTC
14 | . | TRBJ2-4 | . | TRBV27 | CASSLLRAKNIQYF | TGTGCCAGCAGTTTACTAAGAGCCAAAAACATTCAGTACTTC
14 | . | TRBJ2-3 | TRBD1 | TRBV5-5 | CASSTRTGLDTQYF | TGTGCCAGCAGTACCCGGACAGGGTTGGATACGCAGTATTTT
15 | . | TRBJ2-1 | TRBD2 | TRBV10-3 | CAIRGGRGSYNEQFF | TGTGCCATCAGGGGGGGGAGGGGATCCTACAATGAGCAGTTCTTC
17 | . | TRBJ2-3 | . | TRBV15 | CATSREPSSRNTDTQYF | TGTGCCACCAGCAGAGAGCCATCTAGCCGTAACACAGATACGCAGTATTTT
15 | . | TRBJ2-5 | . | TRBV7-4 | CASSLVARVGETQYF | TGTGCCAGCAGCTTAGTGGCGCGGGTCGGGGAGACCCAGTACTTC
15 | . | TRBJ2-1 | TRBD2 | TRBV5-1 | CASSLIGTSGNEQFF | TGCGCCAGCAGCTTAATTGGGACTAGCGGGAATGAGCAGTTCTTC
17 | . | TRBJ2-1 | TRBD2 | TRBV9 | CASSSTRRGGSYNEQFF | TGTGCCAGCAGCTCCACCCGGCGGGGGGGCTCCTACAATGAGCAGTTCTTC
16 | . | TRBJ1-2 | . | TRBV15 | CATSRDLEAANYGYTF | TGTGCCACCAGCAGAGATCTGGAGGCGGCAAACTATGGCTACACCTTC
14 | . | TRBJ1-2 | TRBD1 | TRBV2 | CASSDRTGNYGYTF | TGTGCCAGCAGTGACAGGACAGGGAACTATGGCTACACCTTC
17 | . | TRBJ2-3 | TRBD1 | TRBV11-2 | CASSKTGTGFAANTQYF | TGTGCCAGCAGCAAAACCGGGACAGGGTTTGCGGCCAATACGCAGTATTTT
15 | . | TRBJ1-4 | . | TRBV7-9 | CASSLSLATNEKLFF | TGTGCCAGCAGCTTGAGTTTGGCAACTAATGAAAAACTGTTTTTT
13 | . | TRBJ2-1 | . | TRBV15 | CATSRGRSGEQFF | TGTGCCACCAGCAGAGGGAGAAGTGGTGAGCAGTTCTTC
15 | . | TRBJ1-1 | . | TRBV28 | CASSLLSRNLLEAFF | TGTGCCAGCAGTTTATTGTCCAGAAACCTTCTTGAAGCTTTCTTT
14 | few | TRBJ1-2 | TRBD1 | TRBV18 | CASSSDRGNYGYTF | TGTGCCAGCTCATCGGACAGGGGTAACTATGGCTACACCTTC
13 | . | TRBJ2-3 | TRBD2 | TRBV11-2 | CASRQGLVDTQYF | TGTGCCAGCAGACAAGGACTAGTAGATACGCAGTATTTT
16 | few | TRBJ2-1 | . | TRBV11-3 | CASSSSGRRDNNEQFF | TGTGCCAGCAGCTCTTCGGGACGGCGGGATAACAATGAGCAGTTCTTC
14 | . | TRBJ2-1 | TRBD1 | TRBV3-1/TRBV3-2 | CASSLPGGYNEQFF | TGTGCCAGCAGCCTCCCAGGGGGATACAATGAGCAGTTCTTC
16 | . | TRBJ2-3 | TRBD2 | TRBV7-6 | CASSLSRAGVTDTQYF | TGTGCCAGCAGCCTATCTAGGGCGGGAGTGACAGATACGCAGTATTTT
13 | . | TRBJ2-1 | TRBD1 | TRBV9 | CASSLTGTEEQFF | TGTGCCAGCAGCCTTACCGGGACAGAGGAGCAGTTCTTC
16 | . | TRBJ1-6 | TRBD1 | TRBV6-2/TRBV6-3 | CASSTWGRGDHSPLHF | TGTGCCAGCAGCACGTGGGGCAGGGGGGATCATTCACCCCTCCACTTT
15 | . | TRBJ1-3 | TRBD1 | TRBV19 | CASSRQGDSGNTIYF | TGTGCCAGTAGCCGACAGGGGGACTCTGGAAACACCATATATTTT
14 | . | TRBJ2-7 | TRBD1 | TRBV20-1 | CSASLDRGSGQQYF | TGCAGTGCTAGTTTGGACAGGGGGTCCGGGCAGCAGTACTTC
14 | . | TRBJ1-4 | . | TRBV28 | CASSFRGTNEKLFF | TGTGCCAGCAGTTTCAGGGGCACTAATGAAAAACTGTTTTTT
16 | . | TRBJ1-3 | TRBD1 | TRBV5-1 | CASSPESRTGRDTIYF | TGCGCCAGCAGCCCTGAATCCAGGACAGGGAGAGACACCATATATTTT
15 | few | TRBJ1-1 | . | TRBV12-5 | CASGLMDSPLVEAFF | TGTGCTAGTGGTCTTATGGACAGCCCCTTGGTTGAAGCTTTCTTT
16 | . | TRBJ2-1 | . | TRBV10-2 | CASSAPSSTLRGEQFF | TGCGCCAGCAGTGCCCCCAGTAGTACCCTTAGGGGGGAGCAGTTCTTC
19 | . | TRBJ2-2 | TRBD1 | TRBV27 | CASSLKSWDRRLNTGELFF | TGTGCCAGCAGTTTAAAAAGCTGGGACAGAAGATTGAACACCGGGGAGCTGTTTTTT
17 | . | TRBJ2-3 | . | TRBV5-1 | CASSRDGQAFSTDTQYF | TGCGCCAGCAGTCGGGATGGGCAGGCTTTTAGCACAGATACGCAGTATTTT
17 | . | TRBJ2-1 | TRBD2 | TRBV4-1 | CASSQGGLAGFYNEQFF | TGCGCCAGCAGCCAAGGGGGACTAGCGGGATTCTACAATGAGCAGTTCTTC
16 | few | TRBJ2-1 | . | TRBV21-1 | CASSKNSSSFDNEQFF | TGTGCCAGCAGCAAAAATTCTAGCTCCTTTGACAATGAGCAGTTCTTC
13 | . | TRBJ1-1 | . | TRBV9 | CASSVGWEDEAFF | TGTGCCAGCAGCGTAGGTTGGGAGGATGAAGCTTTCTTT
12 | . | TRBJ2-7 | . | TRBV28 | CASSGNNDEQYF | TGTGCCAGCAGTGGCAATAATGACGAGCAGTACTTC
18 | . | TRBJ1-2 | TRBD1 | TRBV5-5 | CASSLLGTGGAVGGGYTF | TGTGCCAGCAGCTTGTTGGGGACAGGGGGCGCGGTAGGAGGCGGCTACACCTTC
13 | . | TRBJ1-1 | . | TRBV6-6 | CASSPGRNTEAFF | TGTGCCAGCAGCCCAGGGCGCAACACTGAAGCTTTCTTT
15 | . | TRBJ1-5 | TRBD1 | TRBV6-4 | CASSQQGQGGQPQHF | TGTGCCAGCAGCCAACAGGGGCAAGGTGGGCAGCCCCAGCATTTT